The present T cell receptor beta chain was sequenced within a study of blood T cell repertoires in COVID-19. On the study more broadly: COVID-19 samples from acute and convalescent phases originated in the United States, Italy and Spain.

In the authors' workflow: How many nucleated cells were present was estimated from reference gene primer amplification. Profiling relied on immunoSEQ multiplex PCR, and the TCRdb table lists in-frame clones only, not all of them. The V and J calls and clone size are taken from that table; D and trimming were inferred from the DNA. The sample holds a few hundred thousand clones; approximately 88% are singletons and the top ten take 2% to 2.5%. The germline gives CDR1 SGHDT, CDR2 YYEEEE. The J segment lost 6 bases and the V segment lost 4 bases, leaving 11 bases of the junction unmatched. This CDR3 contains 15 residues.

The V call is TRBV5-6, the J call TRBJ2-3; TRBD1 matches at 7 bases. This receptor was obtained from a woman in her thirties or forties with acute COVID-19. Sequenced sample: PBMCs or T cells enriched from blood (not recorded which). For the CDR3, the DNA is TGTGCCAGCAGCCGCCGGGACAGCTTTTCGGATACGCAGTATTTT. Amino acid sequence: CASSRRDSFSDTQYF.